Included here is one T cell receptor beta chain sequence, with context. Its target is unknown. This sample was included in a study of radiotherapy plus CTLA-4 blockade in lung cancer. Looking at the study overall: Among patients, less than 20% showed objective responses, and approximately 31% had disease control.

CTLA-4 blockade using ipilimumab, together with focal radiation, was received by patients with chemo-refractory metastatic non-small-cell lung cancer. General study findings and limits: An expansion of tumor-derived TCR clones occurred in blood after radiotherapy plus ipilimumab. The best prediction of response reportedly came from early blood T cell clone dynamics, with interferon-beta.

Libraries were prepared by immunoSEQ multiplex PCR; TCRdb keeps only in-frame clonotypes and omits some of them. Of roughly 77,000 clones in the sample, roughly 74% are singletons; the top ten hold 9.5% to 10%. This CDR3 spans 16 amino acids. After removal of 6 bases from V and 0 bases from J, the junction contained 5 bases not matched to a gene. Germline V lookup: CDR1 SGHDT, CDR2 YYEEEE. The rearrangement uses TRBV5-6 and TRBJ1-6; 8 nucleotides agree with TRBD1. The sequence derives from a human donor with non-small cell lung cancer whose response to radiotherapy plus ipilimumab could not be evaluated. The sequencing used peripheral blood, collected from a patient treated with radiotherapy plus ipilimumab. This chain's CDR3 is CASIRTGSSYNSPLHF. Here the CDR3 DNA reads TGTGCCAGCATACGGACAGGGAGCTCCTATAATTCACCCCTCCACTTT.